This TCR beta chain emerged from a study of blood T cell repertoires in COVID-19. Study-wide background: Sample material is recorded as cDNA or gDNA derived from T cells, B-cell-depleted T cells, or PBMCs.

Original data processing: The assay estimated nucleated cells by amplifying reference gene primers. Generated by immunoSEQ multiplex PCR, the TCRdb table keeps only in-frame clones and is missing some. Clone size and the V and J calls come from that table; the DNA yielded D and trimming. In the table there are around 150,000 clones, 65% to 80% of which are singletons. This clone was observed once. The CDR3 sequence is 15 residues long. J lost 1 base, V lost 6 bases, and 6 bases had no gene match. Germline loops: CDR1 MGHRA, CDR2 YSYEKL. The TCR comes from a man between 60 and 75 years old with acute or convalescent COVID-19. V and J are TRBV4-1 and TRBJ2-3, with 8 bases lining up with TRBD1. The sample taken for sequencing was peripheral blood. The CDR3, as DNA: TGCGCCAGCAGTGTAGACAGGGGAGGCACAGATACGCAGTATTTT. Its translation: CASSVDRGGTDTQYF.